The clone carrying this T cell receptor (beta chain) appeared once. This sample is drawn from a study of blood T cell repertoires in COVID-19. Study at large: Both acute and convalescent COVID-19 samples were obtained from the United States, Italy and Spain. The analysed material was cDNA or gDNA that came from T cells, B-cell-depleted T cells, or PBMCs.

In germline, CDR1 is DFQATT, CDR2 SNEGSKA (reference sequence). Trimming cost V 3 bases and J 5 bases, with 7 bases left between them. This CDR3 region has 11 residues. In the study's own analysis: Quantification of nucleated cells was approximated via reference gene primer amplification. Data came from immunoSEQ multiplex PCR; TCRdb stores just in-frame clones and leaves some out. That table gives V, J and clone size, and the DNA gave D and trimming. The data hold tens of thousands of clones, with more than 75% observed a single time. The chain couples TRBV20-1 to TRBJ1-2; D gene ambiguous. The sequence was obtained from a man in his sixties with acute or convalescent COVID-19. Sequencing was performed on peripheral blood. The DNA for the CDR3 is TGCAGTGCTAGGGCGGGTTATGGCTACACCTTC. Amino acid sequence: CSARAGYGYTF.